Below, 4 T cell receptor beta chains from the same sample are listed, as sequenced in a study of identical twins. TCRdb analysed the 5' RACE reads with MiXCR anew, one entry per CDR3 protein. In the table there are approximately 530,000 distinct CDR3 sequences, about a fifth of which are singletons. Another study also made use of these data, one on yellow fever vaccine responses in identical twins.

Sequencing was done on a sample of CD4+ T cells sorted from blood. Receptors were obtained from a woman aged 18-29 years in good health.

The rearrangement uses TRBV6-1 and TRBJ2-2; D gene uncertain. The germline V gene has CDR1 MNHNS and CDR2 SASEGT. The CDR3 covers 14 residues. V lost 6 bases to trimming and J lost 1 base, with 9 bases between them. CDR3 loop: CASRFDGNTGELFF. The CDR3 nucleotides read TGTGCCAGCAGATTCGACGGGAACACCGGGGAGCTGTTTTTT.

This clonotype was detected a few times. The chain is built from TRBV4-1 and TRBJ2-1; no firm D call. Looked up from germline, CDR1 is MGHRA and CDR2 is YSYEKL. Trimming shortened V by 0 bases and J by 1 base, and 7 bases separated the two germline ends. The CDR3 consists of 15 residues. CDR3 nucleotides: TGCGCCAGCAGCCAAGATCTCAGGTCCTACAATGAGCAGTTCTTC. Its protein is CASSQDLRSYNEQFF.

The gene calls are TRBV29-1 and TRBJ1-2, with TRBD1 matching 9 bases. CDR3 length: 13 residues. After removal of 6 bases from V and 5 bases from J, the junction contained 7 bases not matched to a gene. The V gene's germline CDR1 is SQVTM and CDR2 ANQGSEA. CDR3 bases: TGCAGCGTCCCCGGGACAGGGAGGTATGGCTACACCTTC. Amino acid sequence: CSVPGTGRYGYTF.

This clonotype turned up a few times. J is TRBJ1-1 and V is TRBV29-1; possible D gene TRBD1, 5 bases. The ends were cut back, 5 bases at V and 0 bases at J, with 10 bases in the middle. Per the germline V gene, CDR1 is SQVTM and CDR2 is ANQGSEA. This CDR3 spans 13 amino acids. The CDR3 bases are TGCAGCGTTAAGGGGCCTATGAACACTGAAGCTTTCTTT. Amino acid sequence: CSVKGPMNTEAFF.